The 9 T cell receptor beta chains presented below share a single source sample, sequenced in a study of T-cell memory formation after mild COVID-19. TCRdb used MiXCR to reprocess the 5' RACE reads, holding one entry per CDR3 protein. This table holds about 210,000 distinct CDR3 sequences, 25% to 35% found once. Source material: PBMCs or a T cell subset sorted from them (not recorded which). The receptor set was obtained from an adult woman who had mild COVID-19 (a few samples of this study predate the infection). Cell type and time point are not known.

This clonotype has more than one count but fewer than ten. The J gene is TRBJ1-1, the V gene TRBV7-6; the D is unclear. V was pared by 4 bases and J by 2 bases, with 11 bases between. The CDR3 has 14 amino acids. The V gene's germline CDR1 is SGHVS and CDR2 FNYEAQ. The CDR3 bases are TGTGCCAGCAGCTCCTCAGCGAGCAACACTGAAGCTTTCTTT. Translated: CASSSSASNTEAFF.

This clonotype was observed a handful of times. The gene calls are TRBV5-1 and TRBJ2-2; 7 nucleotides align to TRBD1. Losses at the gene ends were 2 bases for V and 2 bases for J; bases not matched to a gene: 3. The CDR3 is 15 residues long. CDR1 and CDR2 (germline): SGHRS, YFSETQ. The CDR3 loop is CASSFRDSNTGELFF. CDR3 nucleotide sequence: TGCGCCAGCAGCTTCCGGGACAGCAACACCGGGGAGCTGTTTTTT.

This clonotype occurred a few times. This chain connects TRBV6-5 to TRBJ2-7; D gene unclear. Looked up from germline, CDR1 is MNHEY and CDR2 is SVGAGI. The germline V and J ends were trimmed by 0 bases and 6 bases, with 9 bases remaining between them. The CDR3 has 13 residues. The CDR3 nucleotides are TGTGCCAGCAGTTACTCGACGGGTCCCGAGCAGTACTTC. Protein: CASSYSTGPEQYF.

V and J are TRBV7-9 and TRBJ2-2, with D perhaps matching TRBD1 or TRBD2 (5 bases each). V lost 4 bases to trimming and J lost 7 bases, with 7 bases between them. The CDR3 totals 12 residues. Germline CDR1 SEHNR, CDR2 FQNEAQ (reference sequence). The CDR3 sequence is CASSSGLGELFF. In nucleotides, the CDR3 is TGTGCCAGCAGCTCGGGGCTCGGGGAGCTGTTTTTT. Variable domain in full (rest from reference TRBV7-9 and TRBJ2-2): DTGVSQNPRHKITKRGQNVTFRCDPISEHNRLYWYRQTLGQGPEFLTYFQNEAQLEKSRLLSDRFSAERPKGSFSTLEIQRTEQGDSAMYLCASSSGLGELFFGEGSRLTVL.

The rearrangement uses TRBV11-3 and TRBJ2-5, with D unclear. The CDR3 runs 15 residues. In germline, CDR1 is SGHNT, CDR2 YENEEA. V was pared by 1 base and J by 5 bases, with 14 bases between. The DNA of the CDR3 is TGTGCCAGCAGCTTAGGGGGAACAGTAATGGAGACCCAGTACTTC. Its translation: CASSLGGTVMETQYF.

As DNA, the CDR3 is TGTGCCAGCAGCTCCCGTGAGGTTGTTGAGCAGTTCTTC. This encodes CASSSREVVEQFF. The chain carries TRBV7-2 and TRBJ2-1; D gene unclear. V was trimmed by 4 bases and J by 9 bases, leaving 13 bases between them. The germline V gene encodes CDR1 SGHTA and CDR2 FQGNSA. The CDR3 length is 13 residues.

The V and J genes are TRBV7-6 and TRBJ2-7; D is possibly TRBD2 (5 bases). Germline lookup yields CDR1 SGHVS and CDR2 FNYEAQ. V was cut by 8 bases and J by 0 bases, with 17 bases left in between. The CDR3 runs to 15 residues. CDR3 DNA sequence: TGTGCCAGCGCAGCGGTGGCCGGAAGCTCCTACGAGCAGTACTTC. Its protein product is CASAAVAGSSYEQYF.

This clonotype was seen a handful of times. The rearrangement links TRBV7-9 to TRBJ2-1, with 9 bases fitting TRBD2. Trimming took 5 bases from V and 9 from J; bases not matched to a gene: 11. The CDR3 spans 15 residues. CDR1 is SEHNR and CDR2 is FQNEAQ in the germline V gene (reference sequence). The CDR3 loop reads CASSQRSLAGLEQFF. CDR3 DNA sequence: TGTGCCAGCAGCCAGAGGAGTCTAGCGGGACTTGAGCAGTTCTTC.

The chain employs TRBV11-3 and TRBJ1-1; D remains unclear. The CDR3 covers 17 residues. Germline loops: CDR1 SGHNT, CDR2 YENEEA. Trimming took 1 base from V and 3 from J, leaving 18 bases between them. CDR3 nucleotides: TGTGCCAGCAGCTTAGCTCCCGATTTCGAAGCGGACACTGAAGCTTTCTTT. Translating it yields CASSLAPDFEADTEAFF.